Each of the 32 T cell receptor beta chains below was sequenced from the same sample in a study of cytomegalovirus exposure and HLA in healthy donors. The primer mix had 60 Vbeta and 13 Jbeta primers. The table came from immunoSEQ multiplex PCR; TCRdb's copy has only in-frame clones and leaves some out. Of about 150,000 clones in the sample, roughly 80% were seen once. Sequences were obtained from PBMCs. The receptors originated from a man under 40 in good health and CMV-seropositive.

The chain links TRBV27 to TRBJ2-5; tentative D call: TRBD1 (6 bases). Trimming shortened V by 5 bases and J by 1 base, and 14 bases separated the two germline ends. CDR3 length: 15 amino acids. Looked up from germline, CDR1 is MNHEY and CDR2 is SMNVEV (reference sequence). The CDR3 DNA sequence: TGTGCCAGCAGTGTAGGCGACAGGCTCCAAGAGACCCAGTACTTC. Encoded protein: CASSVGDRLQETQYF.

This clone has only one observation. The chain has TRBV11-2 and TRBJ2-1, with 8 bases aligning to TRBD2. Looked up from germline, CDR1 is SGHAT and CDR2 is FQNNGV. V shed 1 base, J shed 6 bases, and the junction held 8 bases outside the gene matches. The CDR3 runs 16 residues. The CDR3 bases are TGTGCCAGCAGCTTAGTCGGGGGGGACGGGACCAATGAGCAGTTCTTC. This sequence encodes CASSLVGGDGTNEQFF.

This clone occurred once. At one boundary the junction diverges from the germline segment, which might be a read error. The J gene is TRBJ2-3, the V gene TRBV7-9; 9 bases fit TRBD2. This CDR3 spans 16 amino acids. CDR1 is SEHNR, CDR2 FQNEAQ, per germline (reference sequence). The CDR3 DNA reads TGTTCCAGCAGCCCATCTAGCGGGGCCTGGAGAGATACGCAGTATTTT. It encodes CSSSPSSGAWRDTQYF.

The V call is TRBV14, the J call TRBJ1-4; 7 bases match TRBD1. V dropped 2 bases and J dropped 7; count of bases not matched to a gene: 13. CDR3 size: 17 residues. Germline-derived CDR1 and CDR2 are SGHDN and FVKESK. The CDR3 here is CASSQPGDSLRGEKLFF. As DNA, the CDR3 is TGTGCCAGCAGCCAACCAGGGGACAGCCTGAGAGGTGAAAAACTGTTTTTT. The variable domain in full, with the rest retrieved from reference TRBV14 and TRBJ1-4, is EAGVTQFPSHSVIEKGQTVTLRCDPISGHDNLYWYRRVMGKEIKFLLHFVKESKQDESGMPNNRFLAERTGGTYSTLKVQPAELEDSGVYFCASSQPGDSLRGEKLFFGSGTQLSVL.

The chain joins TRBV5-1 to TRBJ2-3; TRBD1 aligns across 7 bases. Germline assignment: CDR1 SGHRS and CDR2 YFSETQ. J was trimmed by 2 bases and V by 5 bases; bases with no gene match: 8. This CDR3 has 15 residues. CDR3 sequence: CASSNDRADTDTQYF. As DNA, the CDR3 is TGCGCCAGCAGTAATGACAGGGCCGACACAGATACGCAGTATTTT.

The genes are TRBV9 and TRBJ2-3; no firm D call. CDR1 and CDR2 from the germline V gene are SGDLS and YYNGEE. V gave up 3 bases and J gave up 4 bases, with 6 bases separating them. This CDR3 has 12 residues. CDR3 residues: CASSEQADTQYF. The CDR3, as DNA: TGTGCCAGCAGCGAGCAGGCAGATACGCAGTATTTT.

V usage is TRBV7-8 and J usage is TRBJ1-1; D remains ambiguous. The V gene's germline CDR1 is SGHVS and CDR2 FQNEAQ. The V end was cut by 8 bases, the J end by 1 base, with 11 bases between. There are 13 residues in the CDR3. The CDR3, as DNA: TGTGCCAGCCGGAGGGAATCGAACACTGAAGCTTTCTTT. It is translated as CASRRESNTEAFF.

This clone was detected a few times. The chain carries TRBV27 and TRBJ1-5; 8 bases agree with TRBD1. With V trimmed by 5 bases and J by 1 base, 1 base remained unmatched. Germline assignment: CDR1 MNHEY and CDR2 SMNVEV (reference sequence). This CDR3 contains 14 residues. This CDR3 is CASSRTGSNQPQHF. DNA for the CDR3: TGTGCCAGCAGTAGGACAGGGAGCAATCAGCCCCAGCATTTT.

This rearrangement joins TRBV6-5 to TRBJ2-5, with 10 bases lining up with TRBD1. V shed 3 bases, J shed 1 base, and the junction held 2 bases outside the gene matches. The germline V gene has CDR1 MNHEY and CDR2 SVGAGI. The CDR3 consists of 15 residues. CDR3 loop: CASSYGTGVQETQYF. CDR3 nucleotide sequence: TGTGCCAGCAGTTATGGGACAGGGGTCCAAGAGACCCAGTACTTC.

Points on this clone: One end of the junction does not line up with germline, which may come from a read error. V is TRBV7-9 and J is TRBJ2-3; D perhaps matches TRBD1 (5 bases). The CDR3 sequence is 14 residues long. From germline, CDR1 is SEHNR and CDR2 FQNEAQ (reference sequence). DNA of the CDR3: TGTTCCAGCAGCTTAAACAGGAACACAGATACGCAGTATTTT. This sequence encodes CSSSLNRNTDTQYF.

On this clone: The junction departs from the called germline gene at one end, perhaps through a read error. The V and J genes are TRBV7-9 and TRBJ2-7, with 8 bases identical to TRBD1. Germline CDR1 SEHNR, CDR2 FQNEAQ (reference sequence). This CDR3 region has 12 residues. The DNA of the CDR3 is TGTTCCAGCAGCTTAGATCCCAGGGGGCGTGTATTC. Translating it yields CSSSLDPRGRVF.

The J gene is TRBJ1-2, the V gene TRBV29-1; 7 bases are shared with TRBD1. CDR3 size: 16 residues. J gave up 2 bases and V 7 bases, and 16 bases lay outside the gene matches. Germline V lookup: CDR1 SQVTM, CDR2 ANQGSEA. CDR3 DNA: TGCAGCGACAGAACCAAGGGACAGATGTCAAACTATGGCTACACCTTC. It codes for CSDRTKGQMSNYGYTF.

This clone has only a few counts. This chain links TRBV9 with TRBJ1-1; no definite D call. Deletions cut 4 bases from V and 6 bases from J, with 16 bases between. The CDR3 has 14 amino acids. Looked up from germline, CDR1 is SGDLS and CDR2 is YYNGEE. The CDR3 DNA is TGTGCCAGCAGCCCTAGTGGGTTTATCTCTGAAGCTTTCTTT. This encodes CASSPSGFISEAFF.

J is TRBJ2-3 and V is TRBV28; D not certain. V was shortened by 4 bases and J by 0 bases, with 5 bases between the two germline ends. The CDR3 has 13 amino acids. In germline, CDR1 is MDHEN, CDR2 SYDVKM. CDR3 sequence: CASSSTSTDTQYF. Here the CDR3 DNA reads TGTGCCAGCAGTTCAACTAGCACAGATACGCAGTATTTT.

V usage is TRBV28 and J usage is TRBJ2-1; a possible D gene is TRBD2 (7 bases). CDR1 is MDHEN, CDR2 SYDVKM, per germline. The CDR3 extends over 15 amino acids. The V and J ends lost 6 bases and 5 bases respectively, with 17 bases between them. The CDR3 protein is CASRGAGAGDNEQFF. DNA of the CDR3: TGTGCCAGCAGGGGGGCGGGGGCGGGGGACAATGAGCAGTTCTTC.

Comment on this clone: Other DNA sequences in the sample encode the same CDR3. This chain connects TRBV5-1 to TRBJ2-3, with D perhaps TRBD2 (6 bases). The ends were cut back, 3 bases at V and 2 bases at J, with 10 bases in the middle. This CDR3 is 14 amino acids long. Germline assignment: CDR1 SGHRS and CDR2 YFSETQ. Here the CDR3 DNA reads TGCGCCAGCAGCTCGGGACTTAACACAGATACGCAGTATTTT. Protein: CASSSGLNTDTQYF. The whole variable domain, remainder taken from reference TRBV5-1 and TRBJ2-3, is KAGVTQTPRYLIKTRGQQVTLSCSPISGHRSVSWYQQTPGQGLQFLFEYFSETQRNKGNFPGRFSGRQFSNSRSEMNVSTLELGDSALYLCASSSGLNTDTQYFGPGTRLTVL.

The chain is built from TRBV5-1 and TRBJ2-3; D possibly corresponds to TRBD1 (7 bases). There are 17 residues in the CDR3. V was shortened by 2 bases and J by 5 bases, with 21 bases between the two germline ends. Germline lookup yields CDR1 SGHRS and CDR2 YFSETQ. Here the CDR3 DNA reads TGCGCCAGCAGCTTACGAGGTGGGGCGGGGACAGAAGATACGCAGTATTTT. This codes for CASSLRGGAGTEDTQYF.

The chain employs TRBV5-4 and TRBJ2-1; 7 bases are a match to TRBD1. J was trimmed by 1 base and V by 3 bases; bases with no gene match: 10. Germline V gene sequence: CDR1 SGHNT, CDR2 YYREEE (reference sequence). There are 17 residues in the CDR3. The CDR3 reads CASSSGGGRGSYNEQFF. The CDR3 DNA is TGTGCCAGCAGCTCCGGAGGTGGCAGGGGGTCCTACAATGAGCAGTTCTTC.

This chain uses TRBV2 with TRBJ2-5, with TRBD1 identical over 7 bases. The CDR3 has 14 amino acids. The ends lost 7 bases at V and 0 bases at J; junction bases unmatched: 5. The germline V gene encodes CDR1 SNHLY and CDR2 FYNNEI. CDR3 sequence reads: CASMGQRDQETQYF. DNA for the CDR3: TGTGCCAGCATGGGACAGAGAGACCAAGAGACCCAGTACTTC.

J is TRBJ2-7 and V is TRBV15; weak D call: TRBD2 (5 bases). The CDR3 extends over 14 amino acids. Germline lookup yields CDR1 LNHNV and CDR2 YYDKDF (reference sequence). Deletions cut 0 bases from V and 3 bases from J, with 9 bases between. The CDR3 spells CATSRDGEFYEQYF. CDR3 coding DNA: TGTGCCACCAGCAGAGATGGGGAGTTCTACGAGCAGTACTTC.

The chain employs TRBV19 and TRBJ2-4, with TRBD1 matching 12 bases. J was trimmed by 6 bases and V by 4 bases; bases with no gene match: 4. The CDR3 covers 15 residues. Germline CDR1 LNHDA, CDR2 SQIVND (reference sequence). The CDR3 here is CASSKPGQGANIQYF. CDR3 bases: TGTGCCAGTAGTAAGCCGGGACAGGGGGCAAACATTCAGTACTTC.

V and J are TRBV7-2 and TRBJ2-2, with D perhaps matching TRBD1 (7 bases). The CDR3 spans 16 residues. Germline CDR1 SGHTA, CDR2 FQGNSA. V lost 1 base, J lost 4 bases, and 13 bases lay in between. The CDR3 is CASSLEPGGGTGELFF. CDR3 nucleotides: TGTGCCAGCAGCTTAGAGCCAGGGGGAGGCACCGGGGAGCTGTTTTTT.

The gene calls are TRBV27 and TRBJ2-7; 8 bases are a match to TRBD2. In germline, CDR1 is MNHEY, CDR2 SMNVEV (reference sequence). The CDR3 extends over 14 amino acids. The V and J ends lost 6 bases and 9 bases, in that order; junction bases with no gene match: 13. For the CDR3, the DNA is TGTGCCAGCAGCCAACTAGCGGAGGGAGGCACGCAGTACTTC. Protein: CASSQLAEGGTQYF.

CDR3: CASSQVQQVPSSGANVLTF. Here the CDR3 DNA reads TGTGCCAGCAGCCAAGTGCAACAGGTACCGAGCTCTGGGGCCAACGTCCTGACTTTC. The V gene is TRBV4-2, the J gene TRBJ2-6; perhaps TRBD1 as D (5 bases). The CDR3 has 19 residues. The V end was cut by 1 base, the J end by 0 bases, with 16 bases between. Germline-derived CDR1 and CDR2 are LGHNA and YNFKEQ.

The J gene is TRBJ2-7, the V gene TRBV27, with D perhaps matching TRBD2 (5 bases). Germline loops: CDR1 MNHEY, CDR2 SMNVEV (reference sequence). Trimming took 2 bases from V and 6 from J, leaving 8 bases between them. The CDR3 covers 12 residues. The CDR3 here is CASSLLGSEQYF. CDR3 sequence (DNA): TGTGCCAGCAGTTTACTGGGGAGCGAGCAGTACTTC.

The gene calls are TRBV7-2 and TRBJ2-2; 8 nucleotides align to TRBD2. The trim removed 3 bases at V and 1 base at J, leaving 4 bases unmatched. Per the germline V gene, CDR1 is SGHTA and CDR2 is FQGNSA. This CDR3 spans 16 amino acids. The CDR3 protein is CASSLRAGGNTGELFF. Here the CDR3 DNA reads TGTGCCAGCAGCTTGAGGGCGGGAGGGAACACCGGGGAGCTGTTTTTT.

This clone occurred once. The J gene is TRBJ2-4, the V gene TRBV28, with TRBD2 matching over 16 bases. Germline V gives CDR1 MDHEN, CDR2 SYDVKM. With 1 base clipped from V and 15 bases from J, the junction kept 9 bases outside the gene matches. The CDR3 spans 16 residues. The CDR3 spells CASSLFNGTSGRAGYF. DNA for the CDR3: TGTGCCAGCAGTTTATTTAATGGGACTAGCGGGAGGGCCGGGTACTTC. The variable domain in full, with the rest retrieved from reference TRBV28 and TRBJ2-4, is DVKVTQSSRYLVKRTGEKVFLECVQDMDHENMFWYRQDPGLGLRLIYFSYDVKMKEKGDIPEGYSVSREKKERFSLILESASTNQTSMYLCASSLFNGTSGRAGYFGAGTRLSVL.

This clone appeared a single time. The CDR3 DNA is TGTGCCAGTAGTACCTCCCGGGACAGGGGGAGTGAAAAACTGTTTTTT. This encodes CASSTSRDRGSEKLFF. J is TRBJ1-4 and V is TRBV19; TRBD1 matches at 11 bases. This CDR3 comprises 16 residues. Germline values: CDR1 LNHDA, CDR2 SQIVND (reference sequence). Unmatched junction bases numbered 8, after V lost 4 bases and J lost 7 bases.

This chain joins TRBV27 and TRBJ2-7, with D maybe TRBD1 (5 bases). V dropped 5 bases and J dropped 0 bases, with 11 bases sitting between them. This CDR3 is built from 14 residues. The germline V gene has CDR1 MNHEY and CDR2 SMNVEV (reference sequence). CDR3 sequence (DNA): TGTGCCAGCAGTCCTCGCAGGGTCTCCTACGAGCAGTACTTC. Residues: CASSPRRVSYEQYF.

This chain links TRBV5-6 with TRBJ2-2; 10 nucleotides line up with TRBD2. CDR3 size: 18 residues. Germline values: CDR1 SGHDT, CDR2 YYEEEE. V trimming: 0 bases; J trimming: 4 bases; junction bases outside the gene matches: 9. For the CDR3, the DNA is TGTGCCAGCAGCTTGGCTTTAACGGGACTAGCGTCCACCGGGGAGCTGTTTTTT. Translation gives CASSLALTGLASTGELFF.

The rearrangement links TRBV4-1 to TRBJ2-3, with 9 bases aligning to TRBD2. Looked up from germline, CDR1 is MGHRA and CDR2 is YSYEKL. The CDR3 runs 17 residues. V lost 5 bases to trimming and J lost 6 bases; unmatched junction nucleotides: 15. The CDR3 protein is CASSSRGAGGPTDTQYF. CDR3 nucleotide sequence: TGCGCCAGCAGCAGTCGGGGAGCGGGGGGCCCCACGGATACGCAGTATTTT.

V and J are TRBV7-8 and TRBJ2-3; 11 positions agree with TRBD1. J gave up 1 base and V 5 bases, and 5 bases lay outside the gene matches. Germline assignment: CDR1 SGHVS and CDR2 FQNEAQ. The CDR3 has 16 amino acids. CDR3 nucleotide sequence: TGTGCCAGCAGCACTCGGGACAGGGGGGGCACAGATACGCAGTATTTT. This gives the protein CASSTRDRGGTDTQYF.